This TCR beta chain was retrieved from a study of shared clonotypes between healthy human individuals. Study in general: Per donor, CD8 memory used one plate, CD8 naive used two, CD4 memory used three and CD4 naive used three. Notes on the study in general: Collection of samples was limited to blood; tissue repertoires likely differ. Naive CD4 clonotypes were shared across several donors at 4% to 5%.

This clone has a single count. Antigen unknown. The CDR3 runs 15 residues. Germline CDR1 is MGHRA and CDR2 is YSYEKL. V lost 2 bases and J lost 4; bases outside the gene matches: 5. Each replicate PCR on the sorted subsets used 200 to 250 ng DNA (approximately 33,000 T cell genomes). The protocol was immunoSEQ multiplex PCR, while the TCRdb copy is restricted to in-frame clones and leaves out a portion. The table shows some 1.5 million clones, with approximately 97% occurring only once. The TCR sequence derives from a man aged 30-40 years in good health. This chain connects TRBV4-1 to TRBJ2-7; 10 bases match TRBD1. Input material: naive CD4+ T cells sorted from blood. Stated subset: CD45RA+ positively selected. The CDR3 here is CASSQPGQGLYEQYF. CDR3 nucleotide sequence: TGCGCCAGCAGCCAACCGGGACAGGGGCTTTACGAGCAGTACTTC.